The TCR beta chain under discussion was sequenced for a study of cytotoxic CD8 clonotypes in ibrutinib-treated CLL. The wider study: On average, each sample had roughly 250,000 productive templates and almost 95,000 productive rearrangements.

The CDR3 totals 17 residues. J gave up 2 bases and V 2 bases, and 6 bases lay outside the gene matches. Germline V gene sequence: CDR1 MGHRA, CDR2 YSYEKL. Profiling relied on immunoSEQ multiplex PCR, and the TCRdb table lists in-frame clones only, not all of them. Of 270,000 or so clones listed, 60% to 80% are singletons. Concerning this clone itself: Its antigen is as yet unknown.

Whole-study findings and limits: A rise in clonality was seen at ibrutinib response, and a fall back toward baseline was seen at progression.

Cryopreserved PBMCs were the source of around 2 micrograms of genomic DNA, which went to TCR beta libraries. The sequencing here drew on PBMCs, taken at disease progression, from a patient treated with ibrutinib. The sequence derives from a human donor with chronic lymphocytic leukemia. The genes are TRBV4-1 and TRBJ2-3; TRBD2 agrees at 11 bases. This CDR3 reads CASSQRGTSGYTDTQYF. Written as DNA, the CDR3 is TGCGCCAGCAGCCAAAGGGGGACTAGCGGATACACAGATACGCAGTATTTT.